The 13 T cell receptor beta chains listed next were all sequenced from one sample in a study of blood T cell repertoires in COVID-19. The table came from immunoSEQ multiplex PCR; TCRdb's copy has only in-frame clones and leaves some out. The sample lists some 150,000 clones; less than 85% were seen once. The sequenced sample was peripheral blood. The source of these receptors is a woman of 80 years or more in a cohort sampled during active or convalescent COVID-19.

In DNA, the CDR3 is TGTGCCAGCAGTACACGATTGGGGGGCTACGAGCAGTACGTC. Its protein is CASSTRLGGYEQYV. The rearrangement uses TRBV6-5 and TRBJ2-7, with D possibly TRBD2 on 6 matching bases. This CDR3 has 14 residues. Trimming removed 5 bases from V and 3 bases from J, with 14 bases in between. CDR1 and CDR2 (germline): MNHEY, SVGAGI.

This clone is a singleton in its sample. The chain has TRBV10-1 and TRBJ2-4; perhaps TRBD2 as D (5 bases). Germline lookup yields CDR1 WNHNN and CDR2 SYGVQD (reference sequence). Trimming took 0 bases from V and 9 from J, leaving 12 bases between them. The CDR3 is made up of 14 amino acids. CDR3 bases: TGCGCCAGCAGTGAGTCGGTAAGGGCGGGCATTCAGTACTTC. Translation gives CASSESVRAGIQYF.

The gene calls are TRBV5-5 and TRBJ2-7; D is uncertain. V lost 1 base and J 0 bases, leaving 14 bases between the germline ends. CDR3 length equals 16 residues. CDR1 and CDR2 (germline): SGHKS, YYEKEE (reference sequence). The CDR3 DNA reads as TGTGCCAGCAGCTTGAGAGGTCTTTTCCTCTCCTACGAGCAGTACTTC. It encodes CASSLRGLFLSYEQYF.

This sequence joins TRBV15 and TRBJ2-2, with 8 bases fitting TRBD1. The CDR3 is 18 amino acids. Trimming removed 0 bases from V and 0 bases from J; junction bases left unmatched: 6. CDR1 and CDR2 (germline): LNHNV, YYDKDF (reference sequence). The CDR3 sequence: CATSREVAGQANTGELFF. CDR3 sequence (DNA): TGTGCCACCAGCAGAGAGGTTGCGGGACAGGCGAACACCGGGGAGCTGTTTTTT.

This chain uses TRBV9 with TRBJ1-1; maybe TRBD1 (5 bases). Germline V CDR1 and CDR2: SGDLS, YYNGEE. V lost 2 bases and J lost 4, with 12 bases in between. CDR3 length: 14 amino acids. The CDR3 is CASSVRATTTEAFF. CDR3 nucleotide sequence: TGTGCCAGCAGCGTCAGGGCCACCACCACTGAAGCTTTCTTT.

The chain uses TRBV15 and TRBJ1-1; 7 bases align to TRBD1. V shed 0 bases, J shed 8 bases, and the junction held 6 bases outside the gene matches. CDR1 and CDR2 (germline): LNHNV, YYDKDF (reference sequence). The length of the CDR3 is 14 residues. This CDR3 reads CATSRDQVRGEAFF. CDR3 nucleotide sequence: TGTGCCACCAGCAGAGATCAGGTCAGGGGGGAAGCTTTCTTT.

The chain uses TRBV3-1 (or the pseudogene TRBV3-2) and TRBJ1-4, with 7 bases identical to TRBD1. V gave up 5 bases and J gave up 8 bases; unmatched junction bases: 8. This CDR3 contains 14 residues. Germline V gives CDR1 LGHDT, CDR2 YNNKEL (reference sequence). DNA for the CDR3: TGTGCCAGCAGCGTTGACAGGGTGCGGGAAAAACTGTTTTTT. Its translation is CASSVDRVREKLFF.

The genes are TRBV11-1 and TRBJ1-4; the D gene is possibly TRBD1 (5 bases). V lost 5 bases, J lost 10 bases, and 11 bases lay in between. The CDR3 has 12 amino acids. Germline lookup yields CDR1 SGHAT and CDR2 FQDESV (reference sequence). The CDR3 region is CASSPRGRKLFF. CDR3 in DNA: TGTGCCAGCAGCCCCCGGGGGAGAAAACTGTTTTTT.

The chain is built from TRBV30 and TRBJ1-5; 10 bases are shared with TRBD1. The CDR3 loop spans 13 amino acids. Germline lookup yields CDR1 GTSNPN and CDR2 SVGIG (reference sequence). V dropped 5 bases and J dropped 10; count of bases not matched to a gene: 8. The CDR3: CAWGRQGALPQHF. CDR3 DNA: TGTGCCTGGGGTCGACAGGGGGCACTCCCCCAGCATTTT.

The rearrangement joins TRBV7-2 to TRBJ2-5, with TRBD2 matching over 9 bases. Losses at the gene ends were 0 bases for V and 1 base for J; bases not matched to a gene: 9. CDR1 is SGHTA and CDR2 is FQGNSA in the germline V gene. The CDR3 runs 18 residues. CDR3 sequence: CASSLAPGLAGIQETQYF. CDR3 nucleotide sequence: TGTGCCAGCAGCTTAGCACCCGGGCTAGCGGGGATCCAAGAGACCCAGTACTTC. The variable domain in full, with the rest retrieved from reference TRBV7-2 and TRBJ2-5, is GAGVSQSPSNKVTEKGKDVELRCDPISGHTALYWYRQSLGQGLEFLIYFQGNSAPDKSGLPSDRFSAERTGGSVSTLTIQRTQQEDSAVYLCASSLAPGLAGIQETQYFGPGTRLLVL.

This chain uses TRBV7-2 with TRBJ1-4; D is ambiguous. Between the trimmed V and J ends, which lost 6 bases and 0 bases, there was a span of 8 bases. CDR1 SGHTA and CDR2 FQGNSA come from the germline V gene. The CDR3 extends over 14 amino acids. The chain's CDR3 is CASRPSTTNEKLFF. CDR3 nucleotide sequence: TGTGCCAGCAGACCTAGTACAACTAATGAAAAACTGTTTTTT.

Written as DNA, the CDR3 is TGTGCCACCAGCGGCCGGACAGGGATAGAGTTTGCCACTGAAGCTTTCTTT. Residues: CATSGRTGIEFATEAFF. The rearrangement links TRBV15 to TRBJ1-1; TRBD1 agrees at 8 bases. Losses at the gene ends were 5 bases for V and 4 bases for J; bases not matched to a gene: 15. CDR3 size: 17 residues. Germline V gives CDR1 LNHNV, CDR2 YYDKDF (reference sequence).

The chain has TRBV28 and TRBJ1-2; no clear D gene. The ends were cut back, 4 bases at V and 7 bases at J, with 16 bases in the middle. The CDR3 covers 14 residues. Looked up from germline, CDR1 is MDHEN and CDR2 is SYDVKM. This CDR3 is CASSWVQAQTGYTF. CDR3 DNA sequence: TGTGCCAGCAGTTGGGTTCAGGCGCAGACTGGCTACACCTTC.